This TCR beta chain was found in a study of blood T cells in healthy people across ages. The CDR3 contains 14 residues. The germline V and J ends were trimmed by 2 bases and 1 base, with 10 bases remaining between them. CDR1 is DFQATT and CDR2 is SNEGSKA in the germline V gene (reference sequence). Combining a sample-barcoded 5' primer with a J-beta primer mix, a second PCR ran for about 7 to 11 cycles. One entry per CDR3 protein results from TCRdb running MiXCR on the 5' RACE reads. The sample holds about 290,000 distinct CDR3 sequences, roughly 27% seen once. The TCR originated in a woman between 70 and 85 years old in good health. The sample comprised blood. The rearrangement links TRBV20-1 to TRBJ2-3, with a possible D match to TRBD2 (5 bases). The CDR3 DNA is TGCAGTGCTAGACTAGCTAGGGGCACAGATACGCAGTATTTT. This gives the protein CSARLARGTDTQYF.